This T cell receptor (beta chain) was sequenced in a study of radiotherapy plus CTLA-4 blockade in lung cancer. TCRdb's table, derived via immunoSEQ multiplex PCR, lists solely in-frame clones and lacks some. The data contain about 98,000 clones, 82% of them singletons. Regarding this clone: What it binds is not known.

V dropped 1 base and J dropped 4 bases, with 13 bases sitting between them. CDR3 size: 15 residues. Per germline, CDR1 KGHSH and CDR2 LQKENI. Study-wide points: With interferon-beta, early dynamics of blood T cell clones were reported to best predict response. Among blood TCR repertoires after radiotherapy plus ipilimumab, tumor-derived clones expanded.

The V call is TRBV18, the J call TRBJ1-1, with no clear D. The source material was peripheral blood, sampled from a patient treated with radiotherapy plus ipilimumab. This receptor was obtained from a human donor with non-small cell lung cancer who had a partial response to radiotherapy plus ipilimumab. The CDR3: CASSPQGTGSTEAFF. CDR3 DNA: TGTGCCAGCTCACCACAGGGTACCGGGAGCACTGAAGCTTTCTTT.